This T cell receptor beta chain derives from a study of human T cells and chemical hapten exposure. About the study: The upper back received 0.01% DPC by patch testing, with results read at 6 days. TCR yields per sample varied mostly from small pooled library volume differences.

TCRdb reanalysed the RACE reads using MiXCR and keeps one entry per CDR3 protein. Of 330,000 or so distinct CDR3 sequences listed, about 6.9% were seen once; the top ten hold 4.5% to 6%. Time point of the sample: patch test 2, 6 weeks after DPC sensitization. Treatment specified: therapeutic diphenylcyclopropenone sensitization with weekly scalp DPC. This CDR3 region has 17 residues. V lost 5 bases and J 0 bases, leaving 18 bases between the germline ends. Germline values: CDR1 SGHVS, CDR2 FQNEAQ. This clonotype was observed a few times. Its antigen is currently unknown. Whole-study findings and limits: Having alopecia, donors may respond immunologically unlike healthy people. Sensitization with DPC brought no change to TCRs above 1 in 1000 in frequency.

This clonotype was obtained from a woman between 18 and 29 years old with alopecia areata. Some clones in this sample may be carry-over from other donors' samples. The material sequenced was whole blood, taken in connection with sensitization to the hapten diphenylcyclopropenone (DPC). J is TRBJ2-3 and V is TRBV7-8; D ambiguous. The CDR3 reads CASSPKNDWRSTDTQYF. For the CDR3, the DNA is TGTGCCAGCAGCCCCAAAAATGATTGGCGAAGCACAGATACGCAGTATTTT. The full variable domain, its missing parts supplied by reference TRBV7-8 and TRBJ2-3, is GAGVSQSPRYKVAKRGQDVALRCDPISGHVSLFWYQQALGQGPEFLTYFQNEAQLDKSGLPSDRFFAERPEGSVSTLKIQRTQQEDSAVYLCASSPKNDWRSTDTQYFGPGTRLTVL.